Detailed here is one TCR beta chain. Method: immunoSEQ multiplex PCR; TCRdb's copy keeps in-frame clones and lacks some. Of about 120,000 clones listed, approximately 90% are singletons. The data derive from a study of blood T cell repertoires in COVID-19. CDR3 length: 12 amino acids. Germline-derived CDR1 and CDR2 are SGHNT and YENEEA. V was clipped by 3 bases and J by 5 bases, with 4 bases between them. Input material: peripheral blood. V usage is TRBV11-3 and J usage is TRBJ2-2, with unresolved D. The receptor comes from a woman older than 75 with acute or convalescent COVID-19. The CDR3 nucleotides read TGTGCCAGCAGCTTGTCAACCGGGGAGCTGTTTTTT. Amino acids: CASSLSTGELFF.